This TCR beta chain comes out of a study of shared clonotypes between healthy human individuals. General study findings and limits: Memory subsets generally showed smaller estimated richness than naive subsets did.

Once extracted for a subset, genomic DNA was divided evenly among several immunoSEQ plates. Data came from immunoSEQ multiplex PCR; TCRdb stores just in-frame clones and leaves some out. The table has about 2.3 million clones, around 92% seen once. Between the trimmed V and J ends, which lost 0 bases and 6 bases, there was a span of 13 bases. The CDR3 runs to 15 residues. The germline V gene encodes CDR1 SGHRS and CDR2 YFSETQ. In the case of this clone: What it binds is unknown.

The sequence derives from a man younger than 30 in good health. Some clones in this sample may be carry-over from other donors' samples. V usage is TRBV5-1 and J usage is TRBJ1-5, with a possible D match to TRBD1 (6 bases). Input material: naive CD4+ T cells from PBMCs. Documented subset: CD45RA+ positively selected. DNA for the CDR3: TGCGCCAGCAGCTTGGAGGGGGGCGGTGTTCAGCCCCAGCATTTT. The encoded protein is CASSLEGGGVQPQHF.